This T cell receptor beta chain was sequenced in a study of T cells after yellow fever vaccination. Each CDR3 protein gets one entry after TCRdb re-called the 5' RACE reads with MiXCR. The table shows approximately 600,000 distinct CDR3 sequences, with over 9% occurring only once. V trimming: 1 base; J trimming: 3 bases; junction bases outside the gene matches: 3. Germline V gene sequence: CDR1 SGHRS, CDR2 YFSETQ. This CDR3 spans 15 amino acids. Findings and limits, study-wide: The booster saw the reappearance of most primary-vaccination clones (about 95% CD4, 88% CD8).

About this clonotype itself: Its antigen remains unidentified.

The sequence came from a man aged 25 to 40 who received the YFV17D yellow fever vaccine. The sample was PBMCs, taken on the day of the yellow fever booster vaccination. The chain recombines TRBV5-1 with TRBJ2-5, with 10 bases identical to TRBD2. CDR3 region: CASSLFLAGEETQYF. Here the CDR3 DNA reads TGCGCCAGCAGCTTGTTCCTAGCGGGAGAAGAGACCCAGTACTTC. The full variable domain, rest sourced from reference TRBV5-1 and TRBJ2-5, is KAGVTQTPRYLIKTRGQQVTLSCSPISGHRSVSWYQQTPGQGLQFLFEYFSETQRNKGNFPGRFSGRQFSNSRSEMNVSTLELGDSALYLCASSLFLAGEETQYFGPGTRLLVL.